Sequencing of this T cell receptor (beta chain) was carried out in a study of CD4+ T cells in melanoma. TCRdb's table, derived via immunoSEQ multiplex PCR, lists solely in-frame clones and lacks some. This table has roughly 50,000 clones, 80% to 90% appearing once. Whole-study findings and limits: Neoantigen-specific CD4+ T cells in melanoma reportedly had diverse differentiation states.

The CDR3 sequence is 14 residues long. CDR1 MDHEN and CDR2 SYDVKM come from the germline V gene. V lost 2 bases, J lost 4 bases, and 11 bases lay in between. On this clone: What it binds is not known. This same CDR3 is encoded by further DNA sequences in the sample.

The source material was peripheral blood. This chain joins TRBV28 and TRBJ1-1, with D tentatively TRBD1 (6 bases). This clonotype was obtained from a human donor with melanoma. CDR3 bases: TGTGCCAGCAGTTTAGGGGGGGGCTCCACTGAAGCTTTCTTT. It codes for CASSLGGGSTEAFF.